This T cell receptor beta chain originates from a study of regulatory T cells in long-lasting Graves disease. Time point defined: newly diagnosed GD, antithyroid drugs for less than 3 months. Extracted PBMC RNA gave rise to the TCR library. This clonotype came up many times. The antigen remains unidentified. Libraries of TCR beta came from iRepertoire HTBI primers plus Arm-PCR of CDR3 regions. Per the study methods: Sequenced samples collectively carried 62 TRBV and 14 TRBJ segments. TCRdb recomputed calls from the multiplex PCR reads with MiXCR, one row per CDR3 protein. Here the V and J calls rest on TCRdb's processing, not on the authors' analysis. Of hundreds of thousands of distinct CDR3 sequences listed, more than 15% are singletons. This CDR3 contains 15 residues. Deletions cut 4 bases from V and 3 bases from J, with 15 bases between. CDR1 is MNHEY and CDR2 is SVGEGT in the germline V gene. Study-level findings and limits: Newly diagnosed Graves' patients exceeded persistent ones in TCR diversity.

This same sample was also taken into another study, of T cells in Graves' hyperthyroidism and ophthalmopathy. As that study records: In the first-round RT-PCR of the TCR CDR3, the HTBI primer set was used. Model predictions of ophthalmopathy came a median roughly 6.7 months before onset.

This clonotype originated in a woman aged 35-65 years with Graves disease. J is TRBJ1-2 and V is TRBV6-2 or TRBV6-3, with D perhaps matching TRBD1 (5 bases). The sample consisted of peripheral blood mononuclear cells (PBMCs), taken at new diagnosis, from a patient treated with antithyroid drugs. The DNA for the CDR3 is TGTGCCAGCAGTTCCCGGGACGGAGGTTACTATGGCTACACCTTC. The encoded protein is CASSSRDGGYYGYTF.